This is a list of T cell receptor beta chains from one sample in a study of CD8 T cells in ankylosing spondylitis. TCRdb processed the 5' RACE reads anew with MiXCR; each CDR3 protein has one entry. The table records roughly 440,000 distinct CDR3 sequences, approximately 17% of them present only once. Sequencing input: blood, either unsorted or a sorted T cell fraction (not recorded which). The receptors come from a male donor with ankylosing spondylitis. CDR3s include the opening cysteine and the closing phenylalanine or tryptophan.

cdr3_length: 16
v_call: TRBV28
j_call: TRBJ2-4
cdr3_aa: CASSFSSGVTKNIQYF

cdr3_length: 13
v_call: TRBV7-2
j_call: TRBJ2-7
cdr3_aa: CASSLRGPHEQYF

cdr3_length: 15
v_call: TRBV20-1
j_call: TRBJ1-3
cdr3_aa: CSASRLKGSGNTIYF

cdr3_length: 14
v_call: TRBV5-1
j_call: TRBJ1-5
cdr3_aa: CASSPVGGDQPQHF

cdr3_length: 17
v_call: TRBV14
j_call: TRBJ2-4
cdr3_aa: CASSQLTGRKGKNIQYF

cdr3_length: 13
v_call: TRBV18
j_call: TRBJ2-3
cdr3_aa: CASSPPSVDTQYF

cdr3_length: 15
v_call: TRBV4-1
j_call: TRBJ1-2
cdr3_aa: CASSQAGTEVYGYTF

cdr3_length: 17
v_call: TRBV3-1
j_call: TRBJ2-1
cdr3_aa: CASSQDSGLAAYNEQFF

cdr3_length: 16
v_call: TRBV10-3
j_call: TRBJ1-1
cdr3_aa: CAIRNKKQGIDTEAFF

cdr3_length: 13
v_call: TRBV3-1
j_call: TRBJ2-7
cdr3_aa: CASSRGGLAEQYF

cdr3_length: 13
v_call: TRBV9
j_call: TRBJ1-1
cdr3_aa: CASTYLQGTEAFF

cdr3_length: 17
v_call: TRBV20-1
j_call: TRBJ1-5
cdr3_aa: CSARELDRVGSNQPQHF

cdr3_length: 13
v_call: TRBV3-1
j_call: TRBJ2-7
cdr3_aa: CASRSGSGYEQYF

cdr3_length: 15
v_call: TRBV5-5
j_call: TRBJ2-1
cdr3_aa: CASSFRDPRDNEQFF

cdr3_length: 15
v_call: TRBV29-1
j_call: TRBJ2-3
cdr3_aa: CSVGLRLAVTDTQYF

cdr3_length: 14
v_call: TRBV18
j_call: TRBJ1-4
cdr3_aa: CASSPGRVDEKLFF

cdr3_length: 14
v_call: TRBV12-3/TRBV12-4
j_call: TRBJ2-2
cdr3_aa: CASSFEDDTGELFF

cdr3_length: 18
v_call: TRBV5-5
j_call: TRBJ2-3
cdr3_aa: CASSLFLAGVWGTDTQYF

cdr3_length: 14
v_call: TRBV12-3/TRBV12-4
j_call: TRBJ1-5
cdr3_aa: CASSNRQGNQPQHF

cdr3_length: 14
v_call: TRBV28
j_call: TRBJ2-3
cdr3_aa: CASSSADSTDTQYF

cdr3_length: 14
v_call: TRBV5-1
j_call: TRBJ1-2
cdr3_aa: CASTGTGDAYGYTF

cdr3_length: 15
v_call: TRBV6-5
j_call: TRBJ2-5
cdr3_aa: CASSYSSRPGETQYF

cdr3_length: 15
v_call: TRBV7-9
j_call: TRBJ1-6
cdr3_aa: CASSLEQDYNSPLHF

cdr3_length: 16
v_call: TRBV7-9
j_call: TRBJ1-6
cdr3_aa: CASSGGQGAENSPLHF

cdr3_length: 14
v_call: TRBV11-2
j_call: TRBJ1-6
cdr3_aa: CASSPEAKTSPLHF